This TCR beta chain was obtained from a study of cytomegalovirus exposure and HLA in healthy donors. Worth noting for this clone: Its antigen is undetermined.

CDR3 length: 17 amino acids. The V gene lost 6 bases and the J gene lost 0 bases, with 18 bases spanning the gap. Per the germline V gene, CDR1 is MDHEN and CDR2 is SYDVKM. 60 Vbeta and 13 Jbeta primers were used in PCR. Per the original data handling: Unique TCR beta chains numbered about 79 million in a later analysis, with about 9.9 million shared. Method: immunoSEQ multiplex PCR; TCRdb's copy keeps in-frame clones and lacks some. That table furnishes V, J and clone size, whereas the DNA furnished D and trimming. This sample yields about 210,000 clones, of which about four fifths are seen a single time; roughly a tenth belongs to the top ten. Healthy bone marrow donors supplied every sample. Whole-study results and caveats: Versus the 666-donor mean, an Asian-associated ancestry cluster reportedly showed fewer N-insertions in a later analysis. Researchers catalogued about 150 TCR beta chains as cytomegalovirus-associated.

The sequence was collected from a woman between 45 and 60 years old in good health and CMV-seropositive. Sequencing used PBMCs. The chain combines TRBV28 with TRBJ1-5; perhaps TRBD1 as D (5 bases). The CDR3 reads CASRTARDPYSNQPQHF. The CDR3 DNA is TGTGCCAGCAGGACAGCGCGGGATCCTTATAGCAATCAGCCCCAGCATTTT.